These T cell receptor beta chains were read from a single sample in a study of ipilimumab plus nivolumab after autologous stem cell transplantation. This table comes from immunoSEQ multiplex PCR, and its TCRdb copy is limited to in-frame clones, with some not included. The table shows some 40,000 clones, with almost 95% occurring only once. The starting material was PBMCs, obtained in a trial of ipilimumab plus nivolumab as post-transplant consolidation. These receptors were taken from a male donor with multiple myeloma. CDR3s include the opening cysteine and the closing phenylalanine or tryptophan. D genes are given only for firm matches. The size field is filled for only some rows; it gives once, few, many or a size class.

clone size	V gene	D gene	J gene	CDR3 DNA	CDR3 protein
NA	TRBV18	NA	TRBJ1-6	TGTGCCAGCTCACCAAGGACCCCAAGTGCTAATTCACCCCTCCACTTT	CASSPRTPSANSPLHF
NA	TRBV5-7	TRBD2	TRBJ2-1	TGTGCCAGCAGCCTAAGGGAGGGCCCCTACAATGAGCAGTTCTTC	CASSLREGPYNEQFF
NA	TRBV5-4	NA	TRBJ2-1	TGTGCCAGCAGCTTGGCGTACAGGGTCGTTAGCGGATACAATGAGCAGTTCTTC	CASSLAYRVVSGYNEQFF
NA	TRBV12-5	NA	TRBJ1-5	TGTGCTAGTGGTTTGTCCGGGACGCACCTCAATCAGCCCCAGCATTTT	CASGLSGTHLNQPQHF
few	TRBV6-1	NA	TRBJ2-1	TGTGCCAGCCGACGTTTGGGAGAAGGTGGTGAGCAGTTCTTC	CASRRLGEGGEQFF
NA	TRBV19	NA	TRBJ2-3	TGTGCCAGTAGTATAGATGGACCATCGGATACGCAGTATTTT	CASSIDGPSDTQYF
NA	TRBV15	NA	TRBJ1-2	TGTGCCACCAGCAGAGATAGGGGATCCTATGGCTACACCTTC	CATSRDRGSYGYTF
NA	TRBV9	TRBD2	TRBJ2-3	TGTGCCAGCAGCGTATCTAGCGGGAGGCCAGATACGCAGTATTTT	CASSVSSGRPDTQYF
few	TRBV4-1	NA	TRBJ1-4	TGCGCCAGCAGCCAAGGGGAATGGCACAATAATGAAAAACTGTTTTTT	CASSQGEWHNNEKLFF
once	TRBV11-2	TRBD2	TRBJ2-2	TGTGCCAGCAGACTGATACTAGCGGGAAGCGCCGGGGAGCTGTTTTTT	CASRLILAGSAGELFF
NA	TRBV5-4	NA	TRBJ1-1	TGTGCCAGCAGCTTGGCACCCACAGGGTCTGCTGAAGCTTTCTTT	CASSLAPTGSAEAFF
NA	TRBV27	TRBD2	TRBJ2-1	TGTGCCAGCAGTTTAGCGGGGGGGAATGAGCAGTTCTTC	CASSLAGGNEQFF
NA	TRBV6-5	NA	TRBJ1-1	TGTGCCAGCAGTAAAGGTAATCTGATGAACACTGAAGCTTTCTTT	CASSKGNLMNTEAFF
NA	TRBV7-2	NA	TRBJ1-5	TGTGCCAGCAGCTTAATGGATCAGCCCCAGCATTTT	CASSLMDQPQHF
NA	TRBV28	NA	TRBJ1-1	TGTGCCAGCAGTTCCCCCGGGTCTCACACTGAAGCTTTCTTT	CASSSPGSHTEAFF
once	TRBV2	TRBD2	TRBJ2-7	TGTGCCAGCACGCAAGGACTAGCGGGAGGCCGGGCCGAGCAGTACTTC	CASTQGLAGGRAEQYF
NA	TRBV7-2	TRBD1	TRBJ1-1	TGTGCCAGCAGCTTAGGCCGGAGCCGGGACAGGGGCCGCAACACTGAAGCTTTCTTT	CASSLGRSRDRGRNTEAFF
NA	TRBV18	TRBD1	TRBJ1-2	TGTGCCAGCTCACCACCGGACAGGGAGGGCTACACCTTC	CASSPPDREGYTF
NA	TRBV6-5	NA	TRBJ1-2	TGTGCCAGCAGTTACCTGGGGGCGCGAGACTATGGCTACACCTTC	CASSYLGARDYGYTF
NA	TRBV5-5	NA	TRBJ2-2	TGTGCCAGCAGCTTCAGTACAGGAGTTAACACCGGGGAGCTGTTTTTT	CASSFSTGVNTGELFF
NA	TRBV7-3	TRBD2	TRBJ2-1	TGTGCCAGCAGGTCTAGCGGAAAGAATGAGCAGTTCTTC	CASRSSGKNEQFF
NA	TRBV7-2	NA	TRBJ2-2	TGTGCCAGCAGCTTCAGCAGGGATTACACCGGGGAGCTGTTTTTT	CASSFSRDYTGELFF
NA	TRBV7-2	TRBD2	TRBJ2-7	TGTGCCAGCAGCTTAGATCGGACTAGCGGGAGCTACGAGCAGTACTTC	CASSLDRTSGSYEQYF
NA	TRBV29-1	NA	TRBJ1-4	TGCAGCGTTGCGGACAGATATAATGAAAAACTGTTTTTT	CSVADRYNEKLFF
NA	TRBV7-2	NA	TRBJ2-3	TGTGCCAGCAGCTTAGCGGCCGACTATAGCACAGATACGCAGTATTTT	CASSLAADYSTDTQYF
NA	TRBV7-2	TRBD2	TRBJ2-2	TGTGCCAGCAGCTTAACCCCTAGCGGGAGGTATGGGACCGGGGAGCTGTTTTTT	CASSLTPSGRYGTGELFF
NA	TRBV7-2	NA	TRBJ2-2	TGTGCCAGCAGCCCCCTCAGACAGATCACCGGGGAGCTGTTTTTT	CASSPLRQITGELFF
NA	TRBV7-2	NA	TRBJ1-3	TGTGCCAGCAGCTTATTAGGGAGGGCTGGAAACACCATATATTTT	CASSLLGRAGNTIYF
NA	TRBV28	TRBD2	TRBJ2-3	TGTGCCAGCAGTCCCCATCCCGATGTGCTAGCGGGGAGCACAGATACGCAGTATTTT	CASSPHPDVLAGSTDTQYF
NA	TRBV25-1	NA	TRBJ2-3	TGTGCCAGCAGCGAAGGGCCGGGCACAGATACGCAGTATTTT	CASSEGPGTDTQYF
NA	TRBV2	TRBD1	TRBJ2-2	TGTGCCAGCAGGCCCGGGACAGGGGTCGGGGAGCTGTTTTTT	CASRPGTGVGELFF
NA	TRBV5-4	NA	TRBJ2-5	TGTGCCAGCAGCGTTGAGGAGACCCAGTACTTC	CASSVEETQYF
NA	TRBV25-1	TRBD1	TRBJ1-6	TGTGCCAGCAGTGCCGCCGGGACAGCAGATAATTCACCCCTCCACTTT	CASSAAGTADNSPLHF
NA	TRBV15	NA	TRBJ2-5	TGTGCCACCAGCAGACGGAGCGGACAAGAGACCCAGTACTTC	CATSRRSGQETQYF
NA	TRBV27	NA	TRBJ2-7	TGTGCCAGCAGTTTCGCGGGCGAGCAGTACTTC	CASSFAGEQYF
NA	TRBV28	NA	TRBJ2-7	TGTGCCAGCAGTTCGGTGACTCGGGGCGAGCAGTACTTC	CASSSVTRGEQYF
NA	TRBV28	TRBD1	TRBJ1-4	TGTGCCACCAACCGGGACAGGAGGGAAAAACTGTTTTTT	CATNRDRREKLFF
few	TRBV4-3	NA	TRBJ2-1	TGCGCCAGCAGCCAAGATTGGGCGGGGGCGCGCAATGAGCAGTTCTTC	CASSQDWAGARNEQFF
NA	TRBV7-2	TRBD1	TRBJ1-2	TGTGCCAGCAGCTCCCGGGACAGGGGAGAACCTGGCTACACCTTC	CASSSRDRGEPGYTF
NA	TRBV27	NA	TRBJ2-3	TGTGCCAGCAGTCCTTATCGGTCAACAGATACGCAGTATTTT	CASSPYRSTDTQYF
NA	TRBV7-9	NA	TRBJ1-3	TGTGCCAGCAGCCTCACTCAGCTCCGGTCTGGAAACACCATATATTTT	CASSLTQLRSGNTIYF
once	TRBV7-9	NA	TRBJ1-1	TGTGCCGTCCAGGGGTTCGCTGAAGCTTTCTTT	CAVQGFAEAFF
NA	TRBV4-3	NA	TRBJ1-4	TGCGCCAGCAGCCAAGCAGGGACGTGGGAGGGGATAGCAACTAATGAAAAACTGTTTTTT	CASSQAGTWEGIATNEKLFF
NA	TRBV11-2	NA	TRBJ1-3	TGTGCCAGCAGTGGGCTCGATGGAAACACCATATATTTT	CASSGLDGNTIYF
NA	TRBV4-2	TRBD1	TRBJ1-1	TGTGCCAGCAGCCACAACAGGGGGCTTACTGAAGCTTTCTTT	CASSHNRGLTEAFF
NA	TRBV18	TRBD1	TRBJ1-1	TGTGCCAGCTCACCAGTAGCAGGGGGGGCGAACACTGAAGCTTTCTTT	CASSPVAGGANTEAFF